The 16 T cell receptor beta chains in this list originate from one sample, sequenced in a study of blood T cells in healthy people across ages. For the second PCR, which ran for 7 to 11 cycles, a sample-barcoded 5' primer and a J-beta primer mix were used. MiXCR, applied by TCRdb to the 5' RACE reads, yields one record per CDR3 protein. The table lists fewer than 1 million distinct CDR3 sequences, 40% to 50% of them singletons. Material: blood. Every receptor here comes from a man between 60 and 75 years old in good health.

The V and J genes are TRBV7-9 and TRBJ2-5; 8 nucleotides agree with TRBD2. V lost 1 base to trimming and J lost 3 bases; unmatched junction nucleotides: 7. Per germline, CDR1 SEHNR and CDR2 FQNEAQ (reference sequence). The CDR3 loop spans 16 amino acids. Here the CDR3 reads CASSLGRGGLEETQYF. In DNA, the CDR3 is TGTGCCAGCAGCTTAGGACGGGGGGGACTGGAAGAGACCCAGTACTTC.

The chain couples TRBV5-6 to TRBJ2-3, with 11 bases aligning to TRBD1. Germline V CDR1 and CDR2: SGHDT, YYEEEE. The CDR3 is made up of 16 amino acids. With 3 bases clipped from V and 3 bases from J, the junction kept 6 bases outside the gene matches. CDR3 sequence reads: CASSSTDRGRTDTQYF. In nucleotides, the CDR3 is TGTGCCAGCAGCTCGACGGACAGGGGGCGAACAGATACGCAGTATTTT. Looking up the rest from reference TRBV5-6 and TRBJ2-3 gives the full variable domain: DAGVTQSPTHLIKTRGQQVTLRCSPKSGHDTVSWYQQALGQGPQFIFQYYEEEERQRGNFPDRFSGHQFPNYSSELNVNALLLGDSALYLCASSSTDRGRTDTQYFGPGTRLTVL.

This clonotype turned up a few times. The chain uses TRBV7-2 and TRBJ2-7; weak D call: TRBD1 (6 bases). The germline CDR1 and CDR2 sequences are SGHTA and FQGNSA. The CDR3 contains 14 residues. V lost 5 bases and J 0 bases, leaving 11 bases between the germline ends. CDR3 sequence (DNA): TGTGCCAGCAGCAGGGGGTCTAGCTCCTACGAGCAGTACTTC. Translated: CASSRGSSSYEQYF.

This clonotype was counted only a few times. The chain has TRBV7-2 and TRBJ2-3; D is uncertain. From germline, CDR1 is SGHTA and CDR2 FQGNSA. The CDR3 has 14 amino acids. V lost 3 bases to trimming and J lost 1 base, with 8 bases between them. The CDR3 loop reads CASSLMLRTDTQYF. The CDR3 nucleotides are TGTGCCAGCAGCTTGATGCTTCGCACAGATACGCAGTATTTT. Drawing the rest from reference TRBV7-2 and TRBJ2-3, the complete variable domain is GAGVSQSPSNKVTEKGKDVELRCDPISGHTALYWYRQSLGQGLEFLIYFQGNSAPDKSGLPSDRFSAERTGGSVSTLTIQRTQQEDSAVYLCASSLMLRTDTQYFGPGTRLTVL.

The sample holds one count of this clonotype. CDR3 coding DNA: TGTGCCAGCAGTTACTCGAGTCCGGTAGCGGGGGTATACGAGCAGTACTTC. This codes for CASSYSSPVAGVYEQYF. V and J are TRBV6-5 and TRBJ2-7; 9 nucleotides match TRBD2. This CDR3 is built from 17 residues. The V and J ends lost 0 bases and 4 bases, in that order; junction bases with no gene match: 10. CDR1 MNHEY and CDR2 SVGAGI come from the germline V gene.

In regard to this clonotype: Compared with germline, one end of the junction differs, possibly owing to a read error. The V and J genes are TRBV29-1 and TRBJ2-1; 8 bases agree with TRBD2. There are 13 residues in the CDR3. Germline lookup yields CDR1 SQVTM and CDR2 ANQGSEA. The DNA for the CDR3 is TGCAGCGCGACGGGGGGGCCTCACAATGAGCGGTTCTTC. It translates to CSATGGPHNERFF.

The rearrangement uses TRBV12-3 or TRBV12-4 and TRBJ2-3; D remains ambiguous. This CDR3 is built from 14 residues. Trimming cost V 6 bases and J 1 base, with 11 bases left between them. CDR3 in DNA: TGTGCCAGCAGAACCCCCGGACGCACAGATACGCAGTATTTT. Its translation: CASRTPGRTDTQYF.

V and J are TRBV3-1 and TRBJ2-1, with 8 bases fitting TRBD2. Germline CDR1 and CDR2: LGHDT and YNNKEL (reference sequence). The length of the CDR3 is 15 residues. V lost 6 bases, J lost 7 bases, and 11 bases stayed unmatched. CDR3 DNA sequence: TGTGCCAGCAGTTTTAGGAGTAGCGGGAAGAATGAGCAGTTCTTC. Amino acid sequence: CASSFRSSGKNEQFF.

This clonotype was counted at least ten times. This chain connects TRBV20-1 to TRBJ2-3, with 9 bases that match TRBD1. J lost 6 bases, V lost 4 bases, and 11 bases had no gene match. Germline V gene lookup returns CDR1 DFQATT and CDR2 SNEGSKA (reference sequence). The length of the CDR3 is 15 residues. This CDR3 reads CSAKLRQGVRDTQYF. CDR3 nucleotide sequence: TGCAGTGCTAAGTTGAGACAGGGGGTACGGGATACGCAGTATTTT.

The rearrangement uses TRBV7-8 and TRBJ1-2; D might be TRBD1 (6 bases). CDR3 length: 16 residues. Germline loops: CDR1 SGHVS, CDR2 FQNEAQ. The V end was cut by 2 bases, the J end by 3 bases, with 16 bases between. Written as DNA, the CDR3 is TGTGCCAGCAGCTTACGTTGGGGGGCGCAAGACTATGGCTACACCTTC. It specifies CASSLRWGAQDYGYTF.

The CDR3, as DNA: TGCAGCGTTGGAGGGACAGGAGGCCAGCCCCAGCATTTT. Residues: CSVGGTGGQPQHF. The genes are TRBV29-1 and TRBJ1-5; TRBD1 matches 8 bases. Germline V CDR1 and CDR2: SQVTM, ANQGSEA. The V gene end was trimmed by 4 bases and the J gene end by 7 bases; junction bases not matched to a gene: 6. CDR3 length equals 13 residues. The entire variable domain, with the rest obtained from reference TRBV29-1 and TRBJ1-5, is as follows: SAVISQKPSRDICQRGTSLTIQCQVDSQVTMMFWYRQQPGQSLTLIATANQGSEATYESGFVIDKFPISRPNLTFSTLTVSNMSPEDSSIYLCSVGGTGGQPQHFGDGTRLSIL.

This sequence joins TRBV11-1 and TRBJ2-6, with no clear D. In germline, CDR1 is SGHAT, CDR2 FQDESV (reference sequence). CDR3 length: 16 amino acids. V was shortened by 4 bases and J by 2 bases, with 12 bases between the two germline ends. The chain's CDR3 is CASSSIRAAGANVLTF. DNA of the CDR3: TGTGCCAGCAGCTCCATAAGGGCTGCTGGGGCCAACGTCCTGACTTTC. The whole variable domain, remainder taken from reference TRBV11-1 and TRBJ2-6, is EAEVAQSPRYKITEKSQAVAFWCDPISGHATLYWYRQILGQGPELLVQFQDESVVDDSQLPKDRFSAERLKGVDSTLKIQPAELGDSAMYLCASSSIRAAGANVLTFGAGSRLTVL.

The chain is built from TRBV20-1 and TRBJ1-5; no reliable D call. CDR1 DFQATT and CDR2 SNEGSKA come from the germline V gene (reference sequence). V lost 0 bases and J lost 1, with 7 bases in between. The CDR3 loop spans 14 amino acids. DNA of the CDR3: TGCAGTGCTAGAGATCAGCCGAGCAATCAGCCCCAGCATTTT. Its protein product is CSARDQPSNQPQHF.

This clonotype was seen ten or more times. The chain couples TRBV2 to TRBJ2-1; maybe TRBD1 (6 bases). This CDR3 is built from 14 residues. Trimming cost V 6 bases and J 5 bases, with 14 bases left between them. Germline CDR1 reads SNHLY; CDR2 reads FYNNEI. The CDR3 DNA is TGTGCCAGCAGACCAACGTGGGGGCACAATGAGCAGTTCTTC. The encoded protein is CASRPTWGHNEQFF.

This clonotype came up a few times. The CDR3 DNA reads as TGTGCCAGCAGTGCGGGACAGAGAACAGATACGCAGTATTTT. Translation gives CASSAGQRTDTQYF. This rearrangement joins TRBV12-3 or TRBV12-4 to TRBJ2-3, with D perhaps TRBD1 (7 bases). Trimming took 5 bases from V and 3 from J, leaving 12 bases between them. There are 14 residues in the CDR3.

The rearrangement joins TRBV11-2 to TRBJ2-5; 10 positions match TRBD1. The V gene end was trimmed by 6 bases and the J gene end by 0 bases; junction bases not matched to a gene: 10. In germline, CDR1 is SGHAT, CDR2 FQNNGV. This CDR3 contains 17 residues. CDR3 nucleotides: TGTGCCAGCAGTTTAACCGGGACAGGGGCTTACCAAGAGACCCAGTACTTC. Protein: CASSLTGTGAYQETQYF.